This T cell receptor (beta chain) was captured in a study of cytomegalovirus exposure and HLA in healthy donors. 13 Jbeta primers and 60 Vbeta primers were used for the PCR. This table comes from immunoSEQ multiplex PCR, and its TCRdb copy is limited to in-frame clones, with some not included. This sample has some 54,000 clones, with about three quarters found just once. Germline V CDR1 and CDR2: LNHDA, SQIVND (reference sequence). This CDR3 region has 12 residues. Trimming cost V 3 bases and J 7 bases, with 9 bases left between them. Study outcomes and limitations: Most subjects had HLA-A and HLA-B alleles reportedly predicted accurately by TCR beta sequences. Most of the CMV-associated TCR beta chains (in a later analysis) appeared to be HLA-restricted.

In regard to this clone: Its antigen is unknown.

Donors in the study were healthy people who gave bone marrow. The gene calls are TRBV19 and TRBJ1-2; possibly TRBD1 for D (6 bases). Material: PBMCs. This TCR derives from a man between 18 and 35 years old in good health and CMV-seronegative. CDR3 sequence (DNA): TGTGCCAGTAGTATCCGGGACACTGGCTACACCTTC. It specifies CASSIRDTGYTF.